This passage covers 20 T cell receptor beta chains from one sample sequenced in a study of blood T cell repertoires in COVID-19. Sequencing was performed with immunoSEQ multiplex PCR; in TCRdb, only in-frame clones are kept and a portion is missing. In the table there are under 250,000 clones, just under 90% of which are singletons. The sequencing sample was made of peripheral blood. The source of these receptors is a man aged 25 to 45 with COVID-19, enrolled during active disease.

The genes are TRBV7-9 and TRBJ1-6; 7 bases match TRBD1. Germline CDR1 reads SEHNR; CDR2 reads FQNEAQ (reference sequence). The CDR3 has 14 residues. Trimming took 4 bases from V and 5 from J; bases not matched to a gene: 2. The CDR3 here is CASSSGQNNSPLHF. CDR3 coding DNA: TGTGCCAGCAGCTCGGGACAGAATAATTCACCCCTCCACTTT.

The chain has TRBV27 and TRBJ2-7; D gene unclear. Germline lookup yields CDR1 MNHEY and CDR2 SMNVEV (reference sequence). The CDR3 sequence is 11 residues long. The ends were cut back, 4 bases at V and 4 bases at J, with 5 bases in the middle. CDR3 coding DNA: TGTGCCAGCAGTTCAAATTACGAGCAGTACTTC. This codes for CASSSNYEQYF.

This clone has only one observation. The V gene is TRBV6-2 or TRBV6-3, the J gene TRBJ1-2; possibly TRBD1 for D (6 bases). Germline V lookup: CDR1 MNHEY, CDR2 SVGEGT. CDR3 length equals 14 residues. Trimming took off 2 bases at V and 8 bases at J, with 15 bases between the two ends. The CDR3, as DNA: TGTGCCAGCAGTTACCAGGGGAGCCCGGGAGGCTACACCTTC. Protein sequence: CASSYQGSPGGYTF.

This clone was observed a handful of times. The chain links TRBV30 to TRBJ1-4; TRBD1 matches at 8 bases. V trimming: 0 bases; J trimming: 13 bases; junction bases outside the gene matches: 4. The length of the CDR3 is 12 residues. In germline, CDR1 is GTSNPN, CDR2 SVGIG (reference sequence). CDR3 sequence reads: CAWSVYRGGLFF. DNA of the CDR3: TGTGCCTGGAGTGTATACAGGGGGGGACTGTTTTTT.

The chain uses TRBV18 and TRBJ1-1; 9 bases are a match to TRBD1. The CDR3 length is 13 residues. Germline lookup yields CDR1 KGHSH and CDR2 LQKENI. Trimming cost V 4 bases and J 6 bases; bases outside gene matches: 3. CDR3: CASSQDRGAEAFF. The CDR3 DNA reads TGTGCCAGCTCACAGGACAGGGGAGCTGAAGCTTTCTTT.

The rearrangement joins TRBV5-8 to TRBJ1-1; 9 bases agree with TRBD1. Trimming at V came to 3 bases and at J to 5 bases, leaving 8 bases not matched to a gene. Germline values: CDR1 SGHTS, CDR2 YDEGEE. The CDR3 is 15 amino acids. This CDR3 reads CASSSGQGKSTEAFF. The CDR3 bases are TGTGCCAGCAGCTCGGGACAGGGAAAATCAACTGAAGCTTTCTTT.

V is TRBV4-2 and J is TRBJ1-1; 9 bases fit TRBD1. This CDR3 has 15 amino acids. The V gene end was trimmed by 7 bases and the J gene end by 0 bases; junction bases not matched to a gene: 6. Germline V gene data show CDR1 as LGHNA and CDR2 as YNFKEQ. CDR3 protein: CASKGQGQLNTEAFF. The CDR3 DNA follows: TGTGCCAGCAAGGGACAGGGCCAATTGAACACTGAAGCTTTCTTT.

This clone was seen once. This chain links TRBV11-1 with TRBJ1-1; 9 bases are shared with TRBD1. The junction had 4 bases not matched to a gene; V was cut back by 4 bases and J by 1 base. This CDR3 contains 15 residues. Germline V gives CDR1 SGHAT, CDR2 FQDESV (reference sequence). CDR3 region: CASSYPGQGNTEAFF. CDR3 coding DNA: TGTGCCAGCAGCTACCCGGGACAGGGGAACACTGAAGCTTTCTTT. The entire variable domain, with the rest obtained from reference TRBV11-1 and TRBJ1-1, is as follows: EAEVAQSPRYKITEKSQAVAFWCDPISGHATLYWYRQILGQGPELLVQFQDESVVDDSQLPKDRFSAERLKGVDSTLKIQPAELGDSAMYLCASSYPGQGNTEAFFGQGTRLTVV.

Of note for this clone: The junction shows a germline mismatch at one end, possibly a read error. The V gene is TRBV2, the J gene TRBJ2-1, with 7 nucleotides matching TRBD2. Germline V gives CDR1 SNHLY, CDR2 FYNNEI. This CDR3 region has 15 residues. CDR3 coding DNA: TGTGCCAGCAGAGAAGCTAGCGGTTCCTACAATGAGCAGTTCTTC. This encodes CASREASGSYNEQFF.

The genes are TRBV30 and TRBJ1-1; tentative D call: TRBD1 (6 bases). V gave up 5 bases and J gave up 0 bases, with 13 bases separating them. Germline V CDR1 and CDR2: GTSNPN, SVGIG (reference sequence). This CDR3 comprises 14 residues. For the CDR3, the DNA is TGTGCCTGGGTTATACAGGGTATGAACACTGAAGCTTTCTTT. It encodes CAWVIQGMNTEAFF. The whole variable domain, remainder taken from reference TRBV30 and TRBJ1-1, is SQTIHQWPATLVQPVGSPLSLECTVEGTSNPNLYWYRQAAGRGLQLLFYSVGIGQISSEVPQNLSASRPQDRQFILSSKKLLLSDSGFYLCAWVIQGMNTEAFFGQGTRLTVV.

The chain uses TRBV27 and TRBJ1-6, with unresolved D. This CDR3 is 13 amino acids long. Trimming removed 7 bases at V and 6 bases at J, with 10 bases between. Germline V lookup: CDR1 MNHEY, CDR2 SMNVEV (reference sequence). In DNA form, the CDR3 reads TGTGCCAGCACAGGTCGAATTAATTCACCCCTCCACTTT. It encodes CASTGRINSPLHF.

This sequence joins TRBV7-3 and TRBJ2-2; TRBD2 might be the D (5 bases). The CDR3 is 14 amino acids. The germline gives CDR1 SGHTA, CDR2 FQGTGA. The V end was cut by 5 bases, the J end by 1 base, with 8 bases between. The CDR3 bases are TGTGCCAGCAGCCGGACTCTGAACACCGGGGAGCTGTTTTTT. This sequence encodes CASSRTLNTGELFF.

In its sample, this clone was seen once. V gene TRBV5-1 combines with J gene TRBJ2-7; TRBD2 agrees at 15 bases. The J segment lost 5 bases and the V segment lost 3 bases, leaving 3 bases of the junction unmatched. CDR3 length equals 15 residues. Germline values: CDR1 SGHRS, CDR2 YFSETQ. The CDR3 loop reads CASSWTSGRGHEQYF. CDR3 coding DNA: TGCGCCAGCAGCTGGACTAGCGGGAGGGGGCACGAGCAGTACTTC. Together with reference TRBV5-1 and TRBJ2-7, the CDR3 gives the full variable domain: KAGVTQTPRYLIKTRGQQVTLSCSPISGHRSVSWYQQTPGQGLQFLFEYFSETQRNKGNFPGRFSGRQFSNSRSEMNVSTLELGDSALYLCASSWTSGRGHEQYFGPGTRLTVT.

The chain couples TRBV6-5 to TRBJ1-1, with no clear D. V was clipped by 7 bases and J by 1 base, with 10 bases between them. CDR1 and CDR2 (germline): MNHEY, SVGAGI. The CDR3 is 13 residues long. The CDR3 spells CASKYTQNTEAFF. CDR3 DNA: TGTGCCAGCAAGTACACCCAGAACACTGAAGCTTTCTTT.

The chain couples TRBV2 to TRBJ1-1; 7 bases agree with TRBD1. Germline values: CDR1 SNHLY, CDR2 FYNNEI. The CDR3 spans 17 residues. V lost 3 bases to trimming and J lost 5 bases; unmatched junction nucleotides: 15. The CDR3 region has the DNA TGTGCCAGCAGTGATCGTCTGGCAGGGGGTAGGGGGACTGAAGCTTTCTTT. This codes for CASSDRLAGGRGTEAFF.

The V and J genes are TRBV7-9 and TRBJ1-1; D is possibly TRBD1 (5 bases). Germline loops: CDR1 SEHNR, CDR2 FQNEAQ (reference sequence). With 3 bases removed from V and 3 bases from J, the gap between germline ends came to 11 bases. The CDR3 runs to 14 residues. CDR3 sequence reads: CASSLGQGDTEAFF. DNA of the CDR3: TGTGCCAGCAGCTTGGGGCAGGGTGACACTGAAGCTTTCTTT.

This chain links TRBV5-8 with TRBJ2-1; D is perhaps TRBD2 (6 bases). V lost 4 bases to trimming and J lost 4 bases, with 15 bases between them. Germline CDR1 and CDR2: SGHTS and YDEGEE. This CDR3 contains 15 residues. The CDR3: CASSLTEGGYNEQFF. CDR3 DNA sequence: TGTGCCAGCAGCCTGACGGAGGGAGGTTACAATGAGCAGTTCTTC.

The chain combines TRBV7-3 with TRBJ2-1, with a tentative D call TRBD2 (5 bases). Germline V lookup: CDR1 SGHTA, CDR2 FQGTGA. This CDR3 is 15 amino acids long. Deletions cut 0 bases from V and 6 bases from J, with 12 bases between. CDR3 nucleotide sequence: TGTGCCAGCAGCTTAACGTTCGGGGTTTTCAATGAGCAGTTCTTC. Protein product: CASSLTFGVFNEQFF.

V and J are TRBV5-4 and TRBJ1-2, with TRBD1 identical over 7 bases. The CDR3 is made up of 15 amino acids. CDR1 and CDR2 from the germline V gene are SGHNT and YYREEE (reference sequence). V trimming: 0 bases; J trimming: 7 bases; junction bases outside the gene matches: 9. The CDR3 bases are TGTGCCAGCAGCTTGGACAGGGGACGGGTGGGTGGCTACACCTTC. Its translation is CASSLDRGRVGGYTF.

This clone was observed a single time. This sequence joins TRBV7-2 and TRBJ1-6; D not resolved. The CDR3 spans 15 residues. Germline CDR1 and CDR2: SGHTA and FQGNSA. V lost 4 bases to trimming and J lost 5 bases, with 12 bases between them. CDR3 bases: TGTGCCAGCAGCTCCTTACCGGGGAATAATTCACCCCTCCACTTT. It translates to CASSSLPGNNSPLHF.